The 21 T cell receptor beta chains in this list originate from one sample, sequenced in a study of patients and donors after allogeneic stem cell transplantation. TCRdb processed the RT-PCR reads anew with MiXCR; each CDR3 protein has one entry. The repertoire has approximately 170,000 distinct CDR3 sequences, about 24% of them found once; the top ten carry more than 25%. Sequencing was carried out using blood, either unsorted or a sorted T cell fraction (not recorded which). These receptors were collected from a human donor who was either an allogeneic HSCT recipient or a stem cell or donor lymphocyte infusion donor (not recorded which). It is not recorded whose cells these are; they may come from a transplant donor.

The chain carries TRBV5-1 and TRBJ1-4, with D perhaps matching TRBD1 (5 bases). The CDR3 runs to 15 residues. Germline lookup yields CDR1 SGHRS and CDR2 YFSETQ. V lost 4 bases and J 3 bases, leaving 13 bases between the germline ends. The DNA of the CDR3 is TGCGCCAGCAGCCAGATCGGGGCCGCTAATGAAAAACTGTTTTTT. Translated, it gives CASSQIGAANEKLFF.

The CDR3 is CSAPLGETGELFF. DNA of the CDR3: TGCAGCGCACCTCTGGGCGAGACCGGGGAGCTGTTTTTT. The genes are TRBV29-1 and TRBJ2-2; no clear D. V dropped 7 bases and J dropped 5 bases, with 14 bases sitting between them. CDR3 size: 13 residues. CDR1 SQVTM and CDR2 ANQGSEA come from the germline V gene.

The genes are TRBV7-9 and TRBJ1-6, with D perhaps TRBD1 (5 bases). Germline V gene sequence: CDR1 SEHNR, CDR2 FQNEAQ (reference sequence). CDR3 length: 16 amino acids. With 3 bases removed from V and 4 bases from J, the gap between germline ends came to 13 bases. The DNA for the CDR3 is TGTGCCAGCAGCTTCGGGGGGAAATTTTATAATTCACCCCTCCACTTT. It encodes CASSFGGKFYNSPLHF. The full variable domain, its missing parts supplied by reference TRBV7-9 and TRBJ1-6, is DTGVSQNPRHKITKRGQNVTFRCDPISEHNRLYWYRQTLGQGPEFLTYFQNEAQLEKSRLLSDRFSAERPKGSFSTLEIQRTEQGDSAMYLCASSFGGKFYNSPLHFGNGTRLTVT.

V usage is TRBV3-1 and J usage is TRBJ1-2; D perhaps matches TRBD1 (5 bases). The CDR3 runs 14 residues. The germline gives CDR1 LGHDT, CDR2 YNNKEL (reference sequence). V was cut by 1 base and J by 6 bases, with 12 bases left in between. CDR3 nucleotide sequence: TGTGCCAGCAGCCAAGGAGCAGGGAACGATGGCTACACCTTC. Translated: CASSQGAGNDGYTF.

The CDR3 protein is CASSIQGGSYEQYF. The CDR3 DNA sequence: TGCGCCAGCAGCATACAGGGAGGGTCTTACGAGCAGTACTTC. The chain links TRBV5-1 to TRBJ2-7; D is possibly TRBD2 (7 bases). V was pared by 4 bases and J by 4 bases, with 15 bases between. CDR1 is SGHRS and CDR2 is YFSETQ in the germline V gene. The CDR3 extends over 14 amino acids. Based on the CDR3 plus reference TRBV5-1 and TRBJ2-7, the full variable domain is KAGVTQTPRYLIKTRGQQVTLSCSPISGHRSVSWYQQTPGQGLQFLFEYFSETQRNKGNFPGRFSGRQFSNSRSEMNVSTLELGDSALYLCASSIQGGSYEQYFGPGTRLTVT.

The chain uses TRBV20-1 and TRBJ1-5; TRBD1 is a possible D gene (5 bases). V lost 1 base and J lost 1, with 17 bases in between. CDR1 is DFQATT, CDR2 SNEGSKA, per germline (reference sequence). This CDR3 is 17 amino acids long. The CDR3 loop reads CSARVPVGAESNQPQHF. The CDR3 DNA is TGCAGTGCTAGAGTCCCGGTAGGGGCCGAAAGCAATCAGCCCCAGCATTTT.

The chain recombines TRBV5-1 with TRBJ1-2; D remains unclear. V lost 4 bases and J 13 bases, leaving 17 bases between the germline ends. The CDR3 sequence is 12 residues long. Germline CDR1 is SGHRS and CDR2 is YFSETQ. CDR3 region: CASSPRHRSFTF. The CDR3 DNA sequence: TGCGCCAGCAGCCCTCGACACCGGTCTTTCACCTTC.

This clonotype was counted a few times. The rearrangement joins TRBV5-1 to TRBJ2-7; tentative D call: TRBD2 (5 bases). Deletions cut 1 base from V and 0 bases from J, with 8 bases between. The CDR3 length is 14 residues. CDR1 and CDR2 from the germline V gene are SGHRS and YFSETQ. The CDR3 is CASSLLGISYEQYF. The DNA for the CDR3 is TGCGCCAGCAGCTTGCTCGGGATCTCCTACGAGCAGTACTTC.

The DNA for the CDR3 is TGTGCCAGCAGCCCAGGGGGACGCGAGCAGTACTTC. Translated, it gives CASSPGGREQYF. This rearrangement joins TRBV7-8 to TRBJ2-7; 7 positions match TRBD1. The CDR3 spans 12 residues. Per germline, CDR1 SGHVS and CDR2 FQNEAQ. Losses at the gene ends were 5 bases for V and 6 bases for J; bases not matched to a gene: 4.

This clonotype has just a few counts. The rearrangement joins TRBV5-1 to TRBJ2-2; D is possibly TRBD1 (5 bases). Trimming cost V 0 bases and J 2 bases, with 8 bases left between them. The CDR3 is made up of 15 amino acids. CDR1 and CDR2 (germline): SGHRS, YFSETQ. CDR3 DNA sequence: TGCGCCAGCAGCTTGGTGGACACCAACACCGGGGAGCTGTTTTTT. It encodes CASSLVDTNTGELFF. The full variable domain, completed using reference TRBV5-1 and TRBJ2-2, is KAGVTQTPRYLIKTRGQQVTLSCSPISGHRSVSWYQQTPGQGLQFLFEYFSETQRNKGNFPGRFSGRQFSNSRSEMNVSTLELGDSALYLCASSLVDTNTGELFFGEGSRLTVL.

This clonotype was recorded a few times. The V call is TRBV11-3, the J call TRBJ2-5; D unclear. V gave up 8 bases and J gave up 1 base, with 8 bases separating them. Germline V gene sequence: CDR1 SGHNT, CDR2 YENEEA. This CDR3 contains 12 residues. CDR3: CASSPGQETQYF. The CDR3, as DNA: TGTGCCAGCTCGCCGGGCCAAGAGACCCAGTACTTC.

This clonotype has a handful of counts. V is TRBV20-1 and J is TRBJ2-1; 7 bases are shared with TRBD2. This CDR3 spans 14 amino acids. V dropped 4 bases and J dropped 2; count of bases not matched to a gene: 5. Germline V gene data show CDR1 as DFQATT and CDR2 as SNEGSKA (reference sequence). Written as DNA, the CDR3 is TGCAGTGCTAAGCCGGCGGGAGCCTACAATGAGCAGTTCTTC. It is translated as CSAKPAGAYNEQFF.

The J gene is TRBJ2-7, the V gene TRBV25-1; 8 bases line up with TRBD1. With 4 bases clipped from V and 0 bases from J, the junction kept 5 bases outside the gene matches. The CDR3 has 15 residues. Germline V gene sequence: CDR1 MGHDK, CDR2 SYGVNS. The CDR3 sequence: CASSGGTGGSYEQYF. The CDR3 bases are TGTGCCAGCAGTGGGGGTACAGGGGGCTCCTACGAGCAGTACTTC.

The chain uses TRBV20-1 and TRBJ1-1; D is ambiguous. From germline, CDR1 is DFQATT and CDR2 SNEGSKA (reference sequence). V gave up 0 bases and J gave up 1 base, with 12 bases separating them. The CDR3 runs to 15 residues. CDR3 region: CSARDQRAPNTEAFF. CDR3 nucleotide sequence: TGCAGTGCTAGAGATCAACGGGCACCGAACACTGAAGCTTTCTTT.

The V and J genes are TRBV28 and TRBJ2-2; 10 nucleotides match TRBD1. CDR1 is MDHEN and CDR2 is SYDVKM in the germline V gene. V gave up 5 bases and J gave up 4 bases; unmatched junction bases: 10. The CDR3 loop spans 17 amino acids. The CDR3 loop reads CASSKKPGQGFTGELFF. In DNA, the CDR3 is TGTGCCAGCAGTAAAAAACCGGGACAGGGGTTCACCGGGGAGCTGTTTTTT.

This clonotype was seen only a few times. The chain has TRBV19 and TRBJ1-5; no clear D gene. CDR1 and CDR2 from the germline V gene are LNHDA and SQIVND (reference sequence). CDR3 length: 14 residues. Trimming stripped 4 bases from V and 1 base from J, with 8 bases between. The CDR3: CASSRTWSNQPQHF. The CDR3 DNA is TGTGCCAGTAGTAGGACGTGGAGCAATCAGCCCCAGCATTTT.

V usage is TRBV20-1 and J usage is TRBJ2-1; TRBD2 matches at 10 bases. The germline gives CDR1 DFQATT, CDR2 SNEGSKA (reference sequence). The trim removed 5 bases at V and 8 bases at J, leaving 6 bases unmatched. This CDR3 spans 13 amino acids. The CDR3 DNA sequence: TGCAGTGCTTCTAGCGGGAGTGGGTATGAGCAGTTCTTC. Translated: CSASSGSGYEQFF.

The V call is TRBV20-1, the J call TRBJ1-1; the D is unclear. Per germline, CDR1 DFQATT and CDR2 SNEGSKA (reference sequence). V lost 1 base, J lost 1 base, and 10 bases lay in between. CDR3 length: 14 amino acids. The CDR3 nucleotides read TGCAGTGCTAGAGCGTCGGGTCCGAACACTGAAGCTTTCTTT. This gives the protein CSARASGPNTEAFF.

The gene calls are TRBV25-1 and TRBJ1-4; no reliable D call. The CDR3 totals 13 residues. With 9 bases removed from V and 7 bases from J, the gap between germline ends came to 15 bases. CDR1 and CDR2 from the germline V gene are MGHDK and SYGVNS. CDR3 sequence: CASGSREGEKLFF. CDR3 bases: TGTGCCAGTGGGTCCCGGGAGGGTGAAAAACTGTTTTTT.

This clonotype was counted ten times or more. J is TRBJ1-2 and V is TRBV5-1; possibly TRBD1 for D (5 bases). The CDR3 spans 13 residues. Germline V gene data show CDR1 as SGHRS and CDR2 as YFSETQ. The ends were cut back, 4 bases at V and 6 bases at J, with 13 bases in the middle. CDR3 loop: CASSPPGGNGYTF. For the CDR3, the DNA is TGCGCCAGCAGCCCACCGGGGGGGAATGGCTACACCTTC.

Ten or more counts support this clonotype. The chain has TRBV29-1 and TRBJ1-1; a possible D gene is TRBD1 (5 bases). This CDR3 is built from 12 residues. V shed 3 bases and J shed 3 bases, with 8 bases lying between them. CDR1 SQVTM and CDR2 ANQGSEA come from the germline V gene. The CDR3 DNA follows: TGCAGCGTTGACCCAGGGTACACTGAAGCTTTCTTT. This gives the protein CSVDPGYTEAFF.